This TCR beta chain was sequenced in a study of T-cell reconstitution after alpha-beta-depleted transplantation in children. CDR3 length: 13 residues. Trimming at V came to 7 bases and at J to 6 bases, leaving 8 bases not matched to a gene. CDR1 and CDR2 (germline): DFQATT, SNEGSKA (reference sequence). Construction of the TCRbeta library involved unique molecular identifiers. One entry per CDR3 protein results from TCRdb running MiXCR on the PCR reads. Of about 540,000 distinct CDR3 sequences in the sample, around 16% were seen once. V and J are TRBV20-1 and TRBJ2-1; 8 bases fit TRBD2. The clonotype was recovered from a human donor who donated a stem cell graft to a child with acute lymphoblastic leukemia. Specimen: PBMCs from the stem cell graft donor, collected from the stem cell graft. The CDR3 reads CSVGAGASNEQFF. CDR3 sequence (DNA): TGCAGTGTTGGAGCGGGAGCCTCCAATGAGCAGTTCTTC.